Listed below are T cell receptor beta chains from one sample, sequenced in a study of blood T cell repertoires in COVID-19. Clones were sequenced by immunoSEQ multiplex PCR, and TCRdb holds only the in-frame ones, with some missing. The sample contains 130,000 to 150,000 clones, 88% of which appear only once. Sequenced material: peripheral blood. Source of these receptors: a woman in her forties or fifties with acute or convalescent COVID-19. CDR3s include the opening cysteine and the closing phenylalanine or tryptophan.

J gene: TRBJ2-7; V gene: TRBV29-1; CDR3 protein: CSVETGISNEQYF
J gene: TRBJ1-1; V gene: TRBV3-1/TRBV3-2; CDR3 protein: CASSQAGFTEAFF
J gene: TRBJ2-3; V gene: TRBV5-6; CDR3 protein: CASSLRTSAYTDTQYF
J gene: TRBJ1-1; V gene: TRBV25-1; CDR3 protein: CASSEWDRNTEAFF
J gene: TRBJ1-2; V gene: TRBV3-1/TRBV3-2; CDR3 protein: CASSQGSEGNYGYTF
J gene: TRBJ2-5; V gene: TRBV12-3/TRBV12-4; CDR3 protein: CASRTGGRETQYF
J gene: TRBJ2-6; V gene: TRBV6-5; CDR3 protein: CASGGSSGANVLTF
J gene: TRBJ2-2; V gene: TRBV9; CDR3 protein: CASSSLLGGFNTGELFF
J gene: TRBJ2-5; V gene: TRBV5-1; CDR3 protein: CASSPGQGGETQYF
J gene: TRBJ1-4; V gene: TRBV2; CDR3 protein: CASSSDIMQKLFF
J gene: TRBJ1-5; V gene: TRBV28; CDR3 protein: CASSPGGGIDSNQPQHF
J gene: TRBJ1-4; V gene: TRBV9; CDR3 protein: CASSVSQGLNEKLFF
J gene: TRBJ1-4; V gene: TRBV18; CDR3 protein: CASSPTWDRVATNEKLFF
J gene: TRBJ1-2; V gene: TRBV28; CDR3 protein: CASSLLKRGTAANYGYTF
J gene: TRBJ1-3; V gene: TRBV5-1; CDR3 protein: CASSRTGTGGTLSGNTIYF
J gene: TRBJ1-5; V gene: TRBV20-1; CDR3 protein: CSASLRGPQHF
J gene: TRBJ2-1; V gene: TRBV6-1; CDR3 protein: CASSARGGQSYNEQFF
J gene: TRBJ2-7; V gene: TRBV10-2; CDR3 protein: CASRDRGEQYF
J gene: TRBJ1-1; V gene: TRBV24-1; CDR3 protein: CATSDFSGGEAFF
J gene: TRBJ1-6; V gene: TRBV21-1; CDR3 protein: CATGKPGQGISRDNSPLHF
J gene: TRBJ2-1; V gene: TRBV5-1; CDR3 protein: CASSPLAGGPDEQFF
J gene: TRBJ2-7; V gene: TRBV19; CDR3 protein: CASSTRDRAYEQYF
J gene: TRBJ1-2; V gene: TRBV18; CDR3 protein: CASSPRTGPDYGYTF
J gene: TRBJ1-3; V gene: TRBV6-1; CDR3 protein: CASKQNSGNTIYF
J gene: TRBJ2-2; V gene: TRBV2; CDR3 protein: CASMGSGGTGELFF
J gene: TRBJ1-2; V gene: TRBV9; CDR3 protein: CASSPGGGAFYGYTF
J gene: TRBJ2-2; V gene: TRBV19; CDR3 protein: CASSASGGFYTGELFF
J gene: TRBJ2-3; V gene: TRBV4-1; CDR3 protein: CASSQDPAGGTDTQYF
J gene: TRBJ2-3; V gene: TRBV9; CDR3 protein: CASSLSGRLDTQYF
J gene: TRBJ1-1; V gene: TRBV7-2; CDR3 protein: CASQLRGVNTEAFF
J gene: TRBJ1-5; V gene: TRBV4-2; CDR3 protein: CASSQLARDNQPQHF
J gene: TRBJ2-5; V gene: TRBV6-1; CDR3 protein: CASSLPGHGETQYF
J gene: TRBJ1-2; V gene: TRBV12-3/TRBV12-4; CDR3 protein: CASTRAGDGYTF
J gene: TRBJ1-2; V gene: TRBV12-3/TRBV12-4; CDR3 protein: CASSSELNYGYTF
J gene: TRBJ2-7; V gene: TRBV7-3; CDR3 protein: CASSLTRDRESEQYF
J gene: TRBJ2-3; V gene: TRBV19; CDR3 protein: CASSVEGGSTDTQYF
J gene: TRBJ2-3; V gene: TRBV7-9; CDR3 protein: CASSPRGSWASTDTQYF
J gene: TRBJ1-2; V gene: TRBV7-2; CDR3 protein: CASSPGPGQGFGYTF
J gene: TRBJ2-7; V gene: TRBV5-4; CDR3 protein: CASSFGAGPSYEQYF
J gene: TRBJ1-2; V gene: TRBV19; CDR3 protein: CASSMSEQYGYTF
J gene: TRBJ2-7; V gene: TRBV4-2; CDR3 protein: CASSAGLHRDEQYF
J gene: TRBJ1-1; V gene: TRBV29-1; CDR3 protein: CSVEAPGGGYTEAFF
J gene: TRBJ2-2; V gene: TRBV28; CDR3 protein: CASTAAGGLNTGELFF
J gene: TRBJ1-1; V gene: TRBV6-5; CDR3 protein: CASSYRTTGAAFF
J gene: TRBJ2-7; V gene: TRBV11-1; CDR3 protein: CASSSTGSDYEQYF